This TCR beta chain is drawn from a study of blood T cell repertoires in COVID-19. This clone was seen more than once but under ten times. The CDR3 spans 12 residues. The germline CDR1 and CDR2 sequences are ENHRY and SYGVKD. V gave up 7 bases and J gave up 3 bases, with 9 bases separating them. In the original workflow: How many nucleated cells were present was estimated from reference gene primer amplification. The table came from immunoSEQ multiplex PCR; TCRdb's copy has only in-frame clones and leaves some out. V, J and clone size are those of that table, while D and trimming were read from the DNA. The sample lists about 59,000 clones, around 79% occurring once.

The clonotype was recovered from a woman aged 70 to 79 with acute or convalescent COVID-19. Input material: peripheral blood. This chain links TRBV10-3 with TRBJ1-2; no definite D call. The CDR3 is CAINNRDYGYTF. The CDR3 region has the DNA TGTGCCATCAATAACCGAGACTATGGCTACACCTTC.